The 6 T cell receptor beta chains in this list originate from one sample, sequenced in a study of OX40 agonist ivuxolimab in advanced cancers. Sequenced by immunoSEQ multiplex PCR; TCRdb stores in-frame clones only, minus some. Of roughly 48,000 clones in the sample, roughly 82% were seen once. Material: CD4+ or CD8+ T cells sorted from blood, obtained in a trial of the OX40 agonist ivuxolimab. These receptors all come from an adult with an advanced solid tumor such as melanoma, head and neck, liver or kidney cancer.

The chain recombines TRBV30 with TRBJ1-1; 7 positions match TRBD1. V dropped 2 bases and J dropped 3; count of bases not matched to a gene: 3. The CDR3 spans 13 residues. Per the germline V gene, CDR1 is GTSNPN and CDR2 is SVGIG (reference sequence). The CDR3 DNA sequence: TGTGCCTGGAGTTCAGGGGGGGACACTGAAGCTTTCTTT. Translated: CAWSSGGDTEAFF.

This chain links TRBV5-6 with TRBJ1-1; D is perhaps TRBD1 (5 bases). The germline V gene has CDR1 SGHDT and CDR2 YYEEEE. The CDR3 has 14 residues. Trimming stripped 3 bases from V and 5 bases from J, with 14 bases between. The DNA for the CDR3 is TGTGCCAGCAGCTGGGACGGGGTTAGAACTGAAGCTTTCTTT. Residues: CASSWDGVRTEAFF.

The chain links TRBV7-1 to TRBJ1-1; no reliable D call. TRBV7-1 is classed as an ORF, of uncertain function. Between the trimmed V and J ends, which lost 4 bases and 2 bases, there was a span of 11 bases. The CDR3 runs to 14 residues. For the CDR3, the DNA is TGTGCCAGCAGCTTAGCGGACGGAAACACTGAAGCTTTCTTT. Translated, it gives CASSLADGNTEAFF.

The chain joins TRBV10-3 to TRBJ2-7; D possibly matches TRBD1 or TRBD2 (5 bases each). V was shortened by 10 bases and J by 4 bases, with 14 bases between the two germline ends. This CDR3 region has 12 residues. CDR1 is ENHRY and CDR2 is SYGVKD in the germline V gene. The CDR3 sequence is CASTPGRYEQYF. CDR3 nucleotides: TGTGCCAGCACCCCGGGGCGGTACGAGCAGTACTTC.

The chain carries TRBV7-9 and TRBJ2-3; maybe TRBD1 (5 bases). The CDR3 extends over 14 amino acids. The V end lost 1 base, the J end lost 8 bases, and 13 bases lay between the germline ends. CDR1 and CDR2 (germline): SEHNR, FQNEAQ (reference sequence). CDR3: CASSLESLQATQYF. CDR3 DNA: TGTGCCAGCAGCTTAGAATCGTTACAGGCTACGCAGTATTTT.

The chain combines TRBV7-9 with TRBJ1-2; no reliable D call. The CDR3 is 12 amino acids. Trimming stripped 5 bases from V and 3 bases from J, with 7 bases between. Germline loops: CDR1 SEHNR, CDR2 FQNEAQ (reference sequence). Here the CDR3 reads CASSGQDYGYTF. The CDR3 DNA reads TGTGCCAGCAGCGGCCAGGACTATGGCTACACCTTC.